This T cell receptor (beta chain) originates from a study of cytomegalovirus exposure and HLA in healthy donors. Primers included in the PCR were 60 Vbeta and 13 Jbeta primers. Assay: immunoSEQ multiplex PCR; the TCRdb copy retains only in-frame clones and omits some. The sample lists around 150,000 clones; 76% were seen once. This clone was counted once. The CDR3 has 13 amino acids. CDR1 SGHAT and CDR2 FQNNGV come from the germline V gene. V was cut by 2 bases and J by 6 bases, with 10 bases left in between. This receptor was obtained from a male donor in good health and CMV-seronegative. Sample: PBMCs. V is TRBV11-2 and J is TRBJ1-1; D is uncertain. This chain's CDR3 is CASSLILRAEAFF. CDR3 coding DNA: TGTGCCAGCAGCTTAATATTACGGGCTGAAGCTTTCTTT.